The present TCR beta chain was sequenced within a study of blood T cell repertoires in COVID-19. Study-wide context: T cells, B-cell-depleted T cells, or PBMCs supplied cDNA or gDNA.

Germline V gene sequence: CDR1 KGHDR, CDR2 SFDVKD. The CDR3 runs 13 residues. V dropped 4 bases and J dropped 7 bases, with 10 bases sitting between them. As originally analysed: Nucleated cell counts were estimated from reference gene primer amplification. Generated by immunoSEQ multiplex PCR, the TCRdb table keeps only in-frame clones and is missing some. The V and J calls and the clone size are those of that table, but D and trimming were determined from the DNA. The table includes 150,000 to 200,000 clones, approximately 79% detected once. This TCR was recovered from a man aged 50 to 60 who had recovered from COVID-19. The rearrangement uses TRBV24-1 and TRBJ2-1, with a tentative D call TRBD2 (7 bases). Sequencing used peripheral blood. The CDR3 reads CATSEGGRNEQFF. The CDR3 nucleotides read TGTGCCACCAGTGAGGGGGGGCGAAATGAGCAGTTCTTC.